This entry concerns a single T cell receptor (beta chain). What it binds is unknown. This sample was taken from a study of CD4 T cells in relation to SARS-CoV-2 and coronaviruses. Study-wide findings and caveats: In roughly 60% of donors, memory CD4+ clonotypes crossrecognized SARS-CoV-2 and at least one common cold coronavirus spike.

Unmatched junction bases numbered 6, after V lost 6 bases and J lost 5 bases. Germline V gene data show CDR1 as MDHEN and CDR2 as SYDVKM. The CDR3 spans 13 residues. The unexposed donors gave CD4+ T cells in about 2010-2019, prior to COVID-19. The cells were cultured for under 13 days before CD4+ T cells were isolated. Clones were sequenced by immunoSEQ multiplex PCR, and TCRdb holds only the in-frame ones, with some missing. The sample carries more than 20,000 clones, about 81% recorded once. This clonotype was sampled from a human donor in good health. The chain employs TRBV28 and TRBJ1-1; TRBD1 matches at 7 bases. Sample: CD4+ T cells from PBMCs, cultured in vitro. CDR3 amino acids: CASRPTGFTEAFF. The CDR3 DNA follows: TGTGCCAGCAGACCGACAGGGTTTACTGAAGCTTTCTTT.